What follows is one T cell receptor (beta chain) and its context. No cognate antigen has been identified for it. Base qualities were left out, and no much larger clone turns up one base away. At the junction V is shortened by 2 bases and J by 2 bases; bases outside the gene matches: 11. The CDR3 holds 17 amino acids from the cysteine to the valine. Of the read, only the CDR3 DNA is kept; its 51 bases are in frame from base 1. Taken from the germline V gene, the CDR1 and CDR2 loops are MNHEY and SVGEGT. Each collaborating institution followed its own protocols to collect whole blood in K2EDTA tubes. For TCRbeta analysis, collaborators shipped samples in one of three forms: frozen whole blood, isolated PBMCs, or DNA extracted from either of those sample types. The record originates from a study of blood T cell repertoires in COVID-19 (dated by TCRdb to 2019 to 2021). Some background on the complete study: Collaborator samples came from the United States, Italy and Spain and covered acute and convalescent phases of COVID-19. The material from the prospective study consisted of cDNA or gDNA derived from T cells, B-cell-depleted T cells, or PBMCs. The dataset comprised deeply sampled blood TCRbeta repertoires from subjects exposed to, actively infected with, or recovered from COVID-19. The repertoires were released in a freely available public database meant as a resource for research on the immune response to SARS-CoV-2. The samples were drawn from two sources: the first 160 participants of the ongoing ImmuneRACE study, and over 1,000 subjects contributed by 6 global collaborators. Sample metadata almost always included a de-identified subject ID, COVID-19 status, age in years and sex. Where available, HLA class I and class II types were obtained from metadata supplied by the sample provider rather than from assay-based typing.

The immunoSEQ Assay, a bias-controlled multiplex PCR, was used to amplify TCRbeta CDR3 regions from genomic DNA. In the authors' own workflow: The number of nucleated cells in each sample was estimated from the amplification of reference gene primers within the assay. Sequence reads were collapsed and filtered to measure the absolute abundance of every unique TCRbeta CDR3 rearrangement. For each sample, productive Simpson clonality was calculated as the square root of Simpson's diversity index over productive rearrangements. Drawn from immuneACCESS, this table holds only the in-frame rearrangements with V and J called that TCRdb kept. Clones are partly lost; checked studies trace under half to an unresolved V gene and leave the rest unexplained. The DNA gave D and trimming, while V, J and clone size come from that table. Present in this sample are under 75,000 clones, approximately 90% of which were seen just once. The top ten constitute 2.5% to 3% of the sample.

General study outcomes and caveats: The amount of clinical and demographic metadata varied by source and participant and was provided uncurated.

The TCR was taken from a middle-aged man with acute or convalescent COVID-19. Sequencing input: peripheral blood. The sequence joins TRBV6-2 or TRBV6-3 to TRBJ2-7, and TRBD1 matches 8 of the central bases. The CDR3 region reads CASSYGLATGGPYEQYV. In nucleotide form, the sequence is TGTGCCAGCAGTTACGGCCTTGCTACAGGGGGTCCCTACGAGCAGTACGTC.